One sample yielded the 16 T cell receptor beta chains listed below, sequenced in a study of CD8 T cells in Susac syndrome. The RNA input was about 0.5 to 1 ug, and it was reverse transcribed with random hexamers. TCRdb ran MiXCR on the immunoSEQ multiplex PCR reads and lists one entry per CDR3 protein. The sample records roughly 200,000 distinct CDR3 sequences, roughly 90% being singletons. The material sequenced was CD4+ T cells from PBMCs. The receptors were sampled from a human donor with Susac syndrome.

The J gene is TRBJ2-5, the V gene TRBV5-6, with D uncertain. The V gene lost 0 bases and the J gene lost 1 base, with 7 bases spanning the gap. Germline values: CDR1 SGHDT, CDR2 YYEEEE. This CDR3 region has 14 residues. In DNA, the CDR3 is TGTGCCAGCAGCTTGGCTCAAATCCAAGAGACCCAGTACTTC. This sequence encodes CASSLAQIQETQYF.

This sequence joins TRBV28 and TRBJ2-1, with TRBD1 matching 12 bases. Germline V CDR1 and CDR2: MDHEN, SYDVKM. Losses at the gene ends were 3 bases for V and 10 bases for J; bases not matched to a gene: 7. The CDR3 contains 15 residues. The CDR3 sequence: CASSFSGQGAREQFF. CDR3 nucleotide sequence: TGTGCCAGCAGTTTCTCGGGACAGGGGGCTCGCGAGCAGTTCTTC.

This chain connects TRBV28 to TRBJ2-1; tentatively, D is TRBD2 (5 bases). The germline CDR1 and CDR2 sequences are MDHEN and SYDVKM. Trimming removed 6 bases at V and 0 bases at J, with 9 bases between. The CDR3 covers 14 residues. CDR3 amino acids: CASRGASSYNEQFF. As DNA, the CDR3 is TGTGCCAGCAGGGGAGCTAGCTCCTACAATGAGCAGTTCTTC.

V usage is TRBV6-2 or TRBV6-3 and J usage is TRBJ2-7, with TRBD2 identical over 12 bases. The trim removed 6 bases at V and 7 bases at J, leaving 10 bases unmatched. Germline V gene data show CDR1 as MNHEY and CDR2 as SVGEGT. This CDR3 contains 15 residues. CDR3 bases: TGTGCCAGCAGGCCCCGTAGGACTAGCGGGGAAGAGCAGTACTTC. Amino acid sequence: CASRPRRTSGEEQYF.

The chain recombines TRBV28 with TRBJ2-5; 8 bases line up with TRBD1. The germline CDR1 and CDR2 sequences are MDHEN and SYDVKM. V dropped 5 bases and J dropped 2; count of bases not matched to a gene: 7. The CDR3 length is 15 residues. The CDR3 region has the DNA TGTGCCAGCAGTCGGACAGGGCGAAGGCAAGAGACCCAGTACTTC. It specifies CASSRTGRRQETQYF.

The chain recombines TRBV19 with TRBJ1-2, with 8 bases identical to TRBD1. The J segment lost 4 bases and the V segment lost 5 bases, leaving 6 bases of the junction unmatched. Germline V gives CDR1 LNHDA, CDR2 SQIVND (reference sequence). The CDR3 covers 14 residues. Here the CDR3 DNA reads TGTGCCAGTAGTGCCCAGGACAGGGTCTATGGCTACACCTTC. Protein product: CASSAQDRVYGYTF.

The chain recombines TRBV12-3 or TRBV12-4 with TRBJ1-3, with TRBD1 matching over 8 bases. The CDR3 is 14 residues long. V lost 5 bases to trimming and J lost 6 bases; unmatched junction nucleotides: 6. The CDR3 DNA sequence: TGTGCCAGCAGTCAGGGGGCGCTGGAAAACACCATATATTTT. Translation: CASSQGALENTIYF.

The chain uses TRBV5-1 and TRBJ2-4; D perhaps matches TRBD2 (7 bases). The germline V gene has CDR1 SGHRS and CDR2 YFSETQ. The CDR3 spans 17 residues. The V and J ends lost 0 bases and 4 bases respectively, with 17 bases between them. CDR3 nucleotide sequence: TGCGCCAGCAGCTTGGCTCCGGGGGGCGTTAAGAAAAACATTCAGTACTTC. Amino acid sequence: CASSLAPGGVKKNIQYF.

This chain connects TRBV6-5 to TRBJ2-2, with 8 bases that match TRBD2. This CDR3 is 19 amino acids long. V was clipped by 2 bases and J by 3 bases; unmatched bases: 14. The germline CDR1 and CDR2 sequences are MNHEY and SVGAGI. The CDR3 loop is CASSYLGGAGEADTGELFF. Here the CDR3 DNA reads TGTGCCAGCAGTTACCTTGGTGGAGCGGGAGAAGCTGACACCGGGGAGCTGTTTTTT.

This clonotype has more than one count but fewer than ten. The V call is TRBV5-1, the J call TRBJ2-5; D may be TRBD1 or TRBD2 (7 bases each). Germline V gene sequence: CDR1 SGHRS, CDR2 YFSETQ. This CDR3 is 16 amino acids long. The germline V and J ends were trimmed by 0 bases and 1 base, with 13 bases remaining between them. CDR3 coding DNA: TGCGCCAGCAGCTTGGTGGCAGGGGGGGGCCAAGAGACCCAGTACTTC. Amino acid sequence: CASSLVAGGGQETQYF.

The chain joins TRBV4-1 to TRBJ1-1; TRBD1 matches 8 bases. V was clipped by 1 base and J by 0 bases; unmatched bases: 13. CDR3 length: 19 residues. Germline V gene data show CDR1 as MGHRA and CDR2 as YSYEKL. CDR3 bases: TGCGCCAGCAGCCAAGCCTCTTTTAGAACAGGGGGGTTGAACACTGAAGCTTTCTTT. Its translation: CASSQASFRTGGLNTEAFF.

The chain employs TRBV3-1 and TRBJ1-1; tentatively, D is TRBD1 (5 bases). Trimming removed 9 bases at V and 5 bases at J, with 19 bases between. This CDR3 spans 14 amino acids. From germline, CDR1 is LGHDT and CDR2 YNNKEL (reference sequence). CDR3 loop: CASGGEQGGTEAFF. DNA for the CDR3: TGTGCCAGTGGGGGAGAGCAGGGTGGAACTGAAGCTTTCTTT.

The chain has TRBV28 and TRBJ2-6; TRBD1 matches at 10 bases. Per the germline V gene, CDR1 is MDHEN and CDR2 is SYDVKM. The CDR3 has 18 residues. V lost 5 bases and J lost 0; bases outside the gene matches: 7. The CDR3 region is CASSPGTGAYSGANVLTF. DNA of the CDR3: TGTGCCAGCAGTCCCGGGACAGGGGCATACTCTGGGGCCAACGTCCTGACTTTC.

The gene calls are TRBV9 and TRBJ2-6, with D possibly matching TRBD2 (6 bases). Trimming took 1 base from V and 0 from J, leaving 11 bases between them. The CDR3 is 17 residues long. Germline V gene data show CDR1 as SGDLS and CDR2 as YYNGEE. The CDR3 nucleotides read TGTGCCAGCAGCGTACCTGGCGGGATCTCTGGGGCCAACGTCCTGACTTTC. This gives the protein CASSVPGGISGANVLTF.

V usage is TRBV3-1 and J usage is TRBJ1-2; a weak D match, TRBD1 (6 bases). The germline gives CDR1 LGHDT, CDR2 YNNKEL (reference sequence). This CDR3 is built from 15 residues. Trimming pared 1 base from V and 8 bases from J, leaving 17 bases between. CDR3 loop: CASSQGSGAFRGYTF. DNA of the CDR3: TGTGCCAGCAGCCAAGGGTCAGGGGCTTTCCGGGGCTACACCTTC.

The chain is built from TRBV3-1 and TRBJ1-1, with 9 bases that match TRBD1. Per the germline V gene, CDR1 is LGHDT and CDR2 is YNNKEL (reference sequence). This CDR3 contains 16 residues. V was pared by 3 bases and J by 7 bases, with 12 bases of the junction left unmatched. The CDR3 spells CASSQEGLQGASEAFF. CDR3 coding DNA: TGTGCCAGCAGCCAGGAAGGCTTACAGGGGGCGAGTGAAGCTTTCTTT. Together with reference TRBV3-1 and TRBJ1-1, the CDR3 gives the full variable domain: DTAVSQTPKYLVTQMGNDKSIKCEQNLGHDTMYWYKQDSKKFLKIMFSYNNKELIINETVPNRFSPKSPDKAHLNLHINSLELGDSAVYFCASSQEGLQGASEAFFGQGTRLTVV.